This T cell receptor beta chain was profiled in a study of brain T cells in children with intractable seizures. Findings and limits, study-wide: Clones missing pre-surgery may reflect undersampling of that blood sample. HCMV serostatus was not known, and viral specificity came from CDR3 similarity only.

Germline V gene data show CDR1 as MNHEY and CDR2 as SMNVEV (reference sequence). V lost 6 bases and J lost 6, with 12 bases in between. The CDR3 runs to 12 residues. To note about this clone: Its target is unknown.

Only cases whose brain tissue showed the highest T cell transcript signatures were sequenced. Pre-surgery treatment included at least one anti-epileptic drug. The method was immunoSEQ multiplex PCR; TCRdb's version includes in-frame clones alone and lacks a portion of them. The sample consists of roughly 80,000 clones, around nine tenths of them appearing once. This specimen consisted of peripheral blood, obtained at surgery. The sequence came from a girl aged 2 to 9 with Rasmussen encephalitis and intractable seizures. V and J are TRBV27 and TRBJ2-7, with no clear D. This CDR3 is CASSSISREQYF. The CDR3 coding sequence is TGTGCCAGCAGCTCAATTTCTCGCGAGCAGTACTTC.